Below, 20 T cell receptor beta chains from the same sample are listed, as sequenced in a study of T-cell reconstitution after alpha-beta-depleted transplantation in children. The TCRbeta library incorporated unique molecular identifiers. TCRdb fed the PCR reads into MiXCR, producing one record per CDR3 protein. Among 530,000 or so distinct CDR3 sequences, over 25% were seen once, and the ten largest hold just over 35%. Sequences were derived from PBMCs, sampled before TCRalphabeta/CD19-depleted stem cell transplant. The receptors shown here come from a boy under three years old with Wiskott-Aldrich syndrome, due to receive a stem cell transplant.

About this clonotype: A junction boundary mismatches the germline segment, possibly from a read error. This chain links TRBV20-1 with TRBJ2-7; D is possibly TRBD2 (6 bases). Germline-derived CDR1 and CDR2 are DFQATT and SNEGSKA (reference sequence). The CDR3 is 10 residues long. In nucleotides, the CDR3 is TGCAGTGCTAGTTTTGGGGGGTTGCTGTTC. Protein: CSASFGGLLF.

The CDR3 region is CASSGPRDRVGSYGYTF. In DNA form, the CDR3 reads TGTGCCAGCAGCGGTCCCCGGGACAGGGTTGGAAGCTATGGCTACACCTTC. The chain is built from TRBV5-4 and TRBJ1-2; 9 positions agree with TRBD1. This CDR3 is built from 17 residues. The ends lost 4 bases at V and 4 bases at J; junction bases unmatched: 14. CDR1 and CDR2 (germline): SGHNT, YYREEE (reference sequence).

The CDR3 DNA reads as TGTGCCATCAGTGAGTTCGCGGGAAAACAAGAGACCCAGTACTTC. Translation: CAISEFAGKQETQYF. This chain uses TRBV10-3 with TRBJ2-5; tentatively, D is TRBD2 (6 bases). Germline V gene lookup returns CDR1 ENHRY and CDR2 SYGVKD. The CDR3 is 15 residues long. V was pared by 1 base and J by 2 bases, with 11 bases between.

This clonotype was observed a few times. This chain connects TRBV4-1 to TRBJ2-1; D gene unclear. The CDR3 is made up of 14 amino acids. Trimming stripped 0 bases from V and 2 bases from J, with 5 bases between. Germline V gene sequence: CDR1 MGHRA, CDR2 YSYEKL. CDR3 sequence (DNA): TGCGCCAGCAGCCAAGATTCAACCTACAATGAGCAGTTCTTC. Amino acids: CASSQDSTYNEQFF.

V and J are TRBV29-1 and TRBJ2-5; D is unclear. The CDR3 runs to 13 residues. CDR1 and CDR2 (germline): SQVTM, ANQGSEA. The V and J ends lost 4 bases and 4 bases respectively, with 13 bases between them. The CDR3 DNA reads TGCAGCGTTGTAATGAAGGGAAGAGAGACCCAGTACTTC. Amino acid sequence: CSVVMKGRETQYF.

The CDR3 nucleotides are TGTGCCAGCAGTTTTACAGGGGGTCTTGAGCAGTTCTTC. This codes for CASSFTGGLEQFF. The chain has TRBV27 and TRBJ2-1, with 8 positions matching TRBD1. CDR3 size: 13 residues. Germline loops: CDR1 MNHEY, CDR2 SMNVEV (reference sequence). V lost 3 bases and J lost 9; bases outside the gene matches: 4.

The V call is TRBV7-2, the J call TRBJ2-1; the D is unclear. In germline, CDR1 is SGHTA, CDR2 FQGNSA. The V end was cut by 1 base, the J end by 3 bases, with 13 bases between. The CDR3 sequence is 16 residues long. The CDR3 bases are TGTGCCAGCAGCTTAGTTCCCCTGGTGGGCTACAATGAGCAGTTCTTC. Protein: CASSLVPLVGYNEQFF.

V usage is TRBV20-1 and J usage is TRBJ2-2; D unresolved. CDR1 DFQATT and CDR2 SNEGSKA come from the germline V gene (reference sequence). Trimming pared 6 bases from V and 5 bases from J, leaving 10 bases between. This CDR3 comprises 12 residues. CDR3 sequence reads: CSATALTGELFF. The CDR3 DNA reads as TGCAGTGCGACTGCTCTAACCGGGGAGCTGTTTTTT.

V and J are TRBV5-1 and TRBJ2-5; 11 bases line up with TRBD2. The V gene's germline CDR1 is SGHRS and CDR2 YFSETQ. V shed 9 bases, J shed 1 base, and the junction held 11 bases outside the gene matches. The CDR3 covers 16 residues. CDR3 in DNA: TGCGCCACCCAGGAGGGGACTAGCGGCTTCCAAGAGACCCAGTACTTC. Its protein product is CATQEGTSGFQETQYF.

This chain connects TRBV20-1 to TRBJ2-2; 8 bases match TRBD2. CDR3 length: 13 residues. CDR1 DFQATT and CDR2 SNEGSKA come from the germline V gene (reference sequence). The V segment lost 5 bases and the J segment 7 bases; nucleotides outside the gene matches: 6. Here the CDR3 DNA reads TGCAGTGCTTCCCCTCTAGCGGGCGGGGAGCTGTTTTTT. This gives the protein CSASPLAGGELFF.

This clonotype was counted a few times. This rearrangement joins TRBV24-1 to TRBJ2-5, with 7 bases fitting TRBD2. The germline CDR1 and CDR2 sequences are KGHDR and SFDVKD. This CDR3 has 16 residues. V was pared by 4 bases and J by 2 bases, with 9 bases of the junction left unmatched. In DNA, the CDR3 is TGTGCCACCAGTGAGGGCGGGCGCGGGGGACAAGAGACCCAGTACTTC. Its translation is CATSEGGRGGQETQYF.

This clonotype was counted only a few times. The J gene is TRBJ1-1, the V gene TRBV6-2 or TRBV6-3; 12 bases are shared with TRBD1. Germline V gene lookup returns CDR1 MNHEY and CDR2 SVGEGT. The CDR3 loop spans 14 amino acids. The J segment lost 5 bases and the V segment lost 5 bases, leaving 3 bases of the junction unmatched. The CDR3 DNA is TGTGCCAGCAGTAGGGACAGGGGGCTTACTGAAGCTTTCTTT. It codes for CASSRDRGLTEAFF.

This clonotype was counted only a few times. The V and J genes are TRBV5-1 and TRBJ2-7, with a tentative D call TRBD1 (7 bases). CDR1 is SGHRS and CDR2 is YFSETQ in the germline V gene. The CDR3 is 15 residues long. The germline V and J ends were trimmed by 4 bases and 2 bases, with 16 bases remaining between them. CDR3 sequence reads: CASSPGGQRTYEQYF. The CDR3, as DNA: TGCGCCAGCAGCCCCGGGGGACAGCGAACCTACGAGCAGTACTTC.

This sequence joins TRBV14 and TRBJ2-5; 8 bases are shared with TRBD1. The CDR3 covers 15 residues. Trimming removed 2 bases from V and 4 bases from J; junction bases left unmatched: 6. Germline V CDR1 and CDR2: SGHDN, FVKESK. This CDR3 reads CASSQRTGWRETQYF. The CDR3 nucleotides are TGTGCCAGCAGCCAACGGACAGGGTGGCGAGAGACCCAGTACTTC.

This clonotype was counted at least ten times. The V gene is TRBV10-2, the J gene TRBJ2-1; 8 bases are a match to TRBD2. The trim removed 2 bases at V and 0 bases at J, leaving 0 bases unmatched. CDR1 WSHSY and CDR2 SAAADI come from the germline V gene. CDR3 size: 15 residues. CDR3 in DNA: TGCGCCAGCAGTGAGGGGACTAGCTCCTACAATGAGCAGTTCTTC. Translating it yields CASSEGTSSYNEQFF.

This chain links TRBV5-1 with TRBJ2-6; TRBD1 might be the D (5 bases). The CDR3 sequence is 17 residues long. Germline V gene sequence: CDR1 SGHRS, CDR2 YFSETQ. Trimming removed 2 bases at V and 4 bases at J, with 16 bases between. The CDR3 here is CASSLMDTRSGANVLTF. In DNA form, the CDR3 reads TGCGCCAGCAGCTTAATGGACACTCGTTCCGGGGCCAACGTCCTGACTTTC.

In this sample, this clonotype turned up a few times. The V and J genes are TRBV14 and TRBJ2-1; possible D gene TRBD2, 6 bases. The CDR3 is 14 residues long. Per germline, CDR1 SGHDN and CDR2 FVKESK. V lost 5 bases and J lost 4, with 12 bases in between. The CDR3 sequence: CASSERLDYNEQFF. The CDR3, as DNA: TGTGCCAGCAGCGAGAGACTAGATTACAATGAGCAGTTCTTC.

This rearrangement joins TRBV20-1 to TRBJ2-6, with TRBD1 as a possible D gene (5 bases). The CDR3 is 15 residues long. Germline V gives CDR1 DFQATT, CDR2 SNEGSKA (reference sequence). The V end was cut by 3 bases, the J end by 2 bases, with 11 bases between. The CDR3 loop reads CSASRQLTGANVLTF. In DNA, the CDR3 is TGCAGTGCTAGCCGACAGTTAACTGGGGCCAACGTCCTGACTTTC.

This sequence joins TRBV7-2 and TRBJ1-2; 11 positions match TRBD1. V lost 5 bases, J lost 8 bases, and 13 bases stayed unmatched. CDR3 size: 16 residues. CDR1 is SGHTA and CDR2 is FQGNSA in the germline V gene. DNA for the CDR3: TGTGCCAGCAGCCCAAAAGTCCCAGGGACAGGGGGAGGCTACACCTTC. The encoded protein is CASSPKVPGTGGGYTF. The full variable domain, with the rest looked up from reference TRBV7-2 and TRBJ1-2, is GAGVSQSPSNKVTEKGKDVELRCDPISGHTALYWYRQSLGQGLEFLIYFQGNSAPDKSGLPSDRFSAERTGGSVSTLTIQRTQQEDSAVYLCASSPKVPGTGGGYTFGSGTRLTVV.

The J gene is TRBJ2-1, the V gene TRBV7-9; D call uncertain. The CDR3 sequence is 15 residues long. V lost 5 bases and J 5 bases, leaving 16 bases between the germline ends. Germline V lookup: CDR1 SEHNR, CDR2 FQNEAQ (reference sequence). CDR3 sequence (DNA): TGTGCCAGCAGCCCCCGGGCTATCGCCAACAATGAGCAGTTCTTC. Protein product: CASSPRAIANNEQFF.